This T cell receptor (beta chain) was captured by sequencing in a study of cytomegalovirus exposure and HLA in healthy donors. Across the study: A subsequent analysis stated that the roughly 130 validation repertoires were run on the same platform as the approximately 700 first-cohort repertoires. Study-wide points: The dataset shows that most TCR sequences were rare, while some public TCRs occurred in many donors. The study labeled 180 or so TCR beta chains cytomegalovirus-associated.

A note on this clone: Its specificity is not known.

Generated by immunoSEQ multiplex PCR, the TCRdb table keeps only in-frame clones and is missing some. Of some 69,000 clones in the sample, approximately 97% were seen once. The source of this sequence is a man younger than 35 in good health and CMV-seronegative. Input material: PBMCs.

The CDR3: CASSLLAGGGDEQFF. CDR3 DNA sequence: TGTGCCAGCAGCTTACTAGCGGGAGGGGGGGATGAGCAGTTCTTC. The chain couples TRBV7-9 to TRBJ2-1; 12 bases line up with TRBD2. The ends lost 2 bases at V and 8 bases at J; junction bases unmatched: 4. The length of the CDR3 is 15 residues. Germline CDR1 SEHNR, CDR2 FQNEAQ (reference sequence).